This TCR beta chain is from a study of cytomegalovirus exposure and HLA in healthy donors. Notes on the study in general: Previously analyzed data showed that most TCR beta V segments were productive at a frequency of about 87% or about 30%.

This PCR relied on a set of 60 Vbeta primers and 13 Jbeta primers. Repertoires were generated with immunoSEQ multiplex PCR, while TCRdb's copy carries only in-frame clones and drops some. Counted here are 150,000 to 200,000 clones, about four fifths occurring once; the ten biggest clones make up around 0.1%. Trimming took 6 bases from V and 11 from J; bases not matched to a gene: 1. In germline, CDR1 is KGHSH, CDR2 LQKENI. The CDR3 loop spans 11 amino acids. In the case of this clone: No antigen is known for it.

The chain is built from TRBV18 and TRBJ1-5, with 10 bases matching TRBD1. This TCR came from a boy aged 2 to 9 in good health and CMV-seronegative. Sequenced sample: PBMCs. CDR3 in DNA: TGTGCCAGCTCTGGACAGGGGGCCCAGCATTTT. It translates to CASSGQGAQHF.